Below, one T cell receptor beta chain is given with its context. What it recognizes is unknown. The table came from immunoSEQ multiplex PCR; TCRdb's copy has only in-frame clones and leaves some out. Of about 1 million clones listed, 70% to 80% are singletons. This sample was taken from a study of shared clonotypes between healthy human individuals. Study background: Each donor contributed plates that comprised three CD4 naive, three CD4 memory, two CD8 naive and one CD8 memory.

V was pared by 2 bases and J by 6 bases, with 5 bases between. Germline assignment: CDR1 SGHAT and CDR2 FQNNGV. The CDR3 is 11 amino acids. Whole-study results and caveats: Compared with memory subsets, naive subsets generally had larger estimated richness.

The chain uses TRBV11-2 and TRBJ2-7; D is undetermined. The sample comprised memory CD4+ T cells sorted from blood. Subset specified: CD45RA-negative fraction. The TCR comes from a man aged 18 to 29 in good health. The CDR3 nucleotides are TGTGCCAGCAGCTTAATTGCCGAGCAGTACTTC. It codes for CASSLIAEQYF. The full variable domain, completed using reference TRBV11-2 and TRBJ2-7, is EAGVAQSPRYKIIEKRQSVAFWCNPISGHATLYWYQQILGQGPKLLIQFQNNGVVDDSQLPKDRFSAERLKGVDSTLKIQPAKLEDSAVYLCASSLIAEQYFGPGTRLTVT.